Shown below are 23 T cell receptor beta chains from a single sample sequenced in a study of T-cell reconstitution after alpha-beta-depleted transplantation in children. Unique molecular identifiers featured in how the TCRbeta library was prepared. TCRdb re-analysed the PCR reads in MiXCR, keeping a single row per CDR3 protein. The sample shows some 100,000 distinct CDR3 sequences, 15% of them seen only once. Here the sequenced sample was PBMCs, mostly from graft donor cells, taken 180 days after TCRalphabeta/CD19-depleted stem cell transplant. The receptors stem from a male patient aged 2-10 years who had a stem cell transplant for acute lymphoblastic leukemia, so the T cells may come from the graft donor.

Ten or more counts support this clonotype. The chain employs TRBV7-9 and TRBJ2-3, with D perhaps TRBD2 (5 bases). V was clipped by 1 base and J by 6 bases, with 5 bases between them. Germline V lookup: CDR1 SEHNR, CDR2 FQNEAQ (reference sequence). The CDR3 sequence is 12 residues long. The CDR3 is CASSLGRDTQYF. The CDR3 DNA reads as TGTGCCAGCAGCTTAGGGAGGGATACGCAGTATTTT.

In this sample, this clonotype turned up a few times. CDR3 DNA: TGTGCCAGCAGTTCCGGAGACGACGGCGAGCAGTACTTC. Amino acid sequence: CASSSGDDGEQYF. V gene TRBV12-3 or TRBV12-4 combines with J gene TRBJ2-7; D remains unclear. This CDR3 region has 13 residues. V lost 4 bases and J lost 6, with 13 bases in between.

In this sample, this clonotype turned up many times. The chain combines TRBV29-1 with TRBJ1-2; no clear D. V was pared by 6 bases and J by 3 bases, with 14 bases between. Germline V gives CDR1 SQVTM, CDR2 ANQGSEA. The CDR3 covers 13 residues. The DNA for the CDR3 is TGCAGCGTCCCCGTCAACAGTGACTATGGCTACACCTTC. Translating it yields CSVPVNSDYGYTF.

The gene calls are TRBV3-1 and TRBJ2-6, with D unresolved. Germline V gene sequence: CDR1 LGHDT, CDR2 YNNKEL (reference sequence). V was clipped by 5 bases and J by 0 bases, with 5 bases between them. The CDR3 runs 14 residues. CDR3 sequence (DNA): TGTGCCAGCAGCATGCTCTCTGGGGCCAACGTCCTGACTTTC. The encoded protein is CASSMLSGANVLTF.

The chain employs TRBV3-1 and TRBJ1-5; 7 nucleotides align to TRBD1. The CDR3 has 15 amino acids. Per germline, CDR1 LGHDT and CDR2 YNNKEL (reference sequence). Trimming removed 0 bases from V and 5 bases from J; junction bases left unmatched: 4. DNA for the CDR3: TGTGCCAGCAGCCAAGATTCAGGGGGAGATCAGCCCCAGCATTTT. Its translation: CASSQDSGGDQPQHF.

This chain links TRBV5-8 with TRBJ2-1, with no clear D. The CDR3 consists of 14 residues. The V gene lost 2 bases and the J gene lost 4 bases, with 10 bases spanning the gap. The germline V gene encodes CDR1 SGHTS and CDR2 YDEGEE. In DNA, the CDR3 is TGTGCCAGCAGCTTAGGGATGACTTACAATGAGCAGTTCTTC. This encodes CASSLGMTYNEQFF.

This clonotype was recorded at least ten times. J is TRBJ2-5 and V is TRBV2, with D perhaps matching TRBD1 (8 bases). The CDR3 is 15 amino acids. Germline V gene sequence: CDR1 SNHLY, CDR2 FYNNEI. The V gene lost 3 bases and the J gene lost 5 bases, with 16 bases spanning the gap. CDR3 bases: TGTGCCAGCAGTGAGCAGGGGGCGCGGGAGGAGACCCAGTACTTC. Its protein product is CASSEQGAREETQYF.

This clonotype appeared a few times. The chain recombines TRBV18 with TRBJ2-1, with 8 bases fitting TRBD2. V shed 6 bases, J shed 9 bases, and the junction held 4 bases outside the gene matches. The CDR3 totals 12 residues. Germline CDR1 and CDR2: KGHSH and LQKENI. CDR3 loop: CASSPGGLEQFF. The CDR3 DNA reads as TGTGCCAGCTCCCCGGGGGGGCTTGAGCAGTTCTTC.

The CDR3 sequence is CASSTWDRGRETQYF. In nucleotides, the CDR3 is TGTGCCAGCAGTACCTGGGACAGGGGGCGAGAGACCCAGTACTTC. This chain connects TRBV27 to TRBJ2-5; the match to TRBD1 covers 12 bases. The CDR3 is 15 amino acids. J was trimmed by 4 bases and V by 5 bases; bases with no gene match: 5. The germline V gene has CDR1 MNHEY and CDR2 SMNVEV (reference sequence).

CDR3 in DNA: TGTGCCAGCAGCCAAGTTACCGGTGCCAGAGGGCAGTACTTC. This encodes CASSQVTGARGQYF. V gene TRBV4-2 combines with J gene TRBJ2-7; D is uncertain. The CDR3 loop spans 14 amino acids. Deletions cut 1 base from V and 9 bases from J, with 16 bases between. Germline V CDR1 and CDR2: LGHNA, YNFKEQ.

In its sample, this clonotype was seen a few times. The rearrangement joins TRBV10-3 to TRBJ1-1, with unresolved D. The CDR3 runs 11 residues. The V end lost 6 bases, the J end lost 2 bases, and 4 bases lay between the germline ends. Germline CDR1 is ENHRY and CDR2 is SYGVKD. CDR3 sequence reads: CAIRRNTEAFF. CDR3 nucleotides: TGTGCCATCAGGAGAAACACTGAAGCTTTCTTT.

CDR3 DNA: TGTGCCAGCAGCGCCGACAGCAGAATCACTGAAGCTTTCTTT. This gives the protein CASSADSRITEAFF. V and J are TRBV9 and TRBJ1-1, with a possible D match to TRBD1 (5 bases). The V end was cut by 3 bases, the J end by 4 bases, with 13 bases between. Germline V gives CDR1 SGDLS, CDR2 YYNGEE. The CDR3 consists of 14 residues.

By sample fraction, this clonotype is large (0.1 to 1%). The chain is built from TRBV7-9 and TRBJ1-2; D remains ambiguous. Trimming removed 1 base at V and 1 base at J, with 7 bases between. Germline values: CDR1 SEHNR, CDR2 FQNEAQ (reference sequence). The CDR3 runs 14 residues. The CDR3, as DNA: TGTGCCAGCAGCTTAGTGCCGAGTAACTATGGCTACACCTTC. It yields the protein CASSLVPSNYGYTF.

This clonotype was seen only a few times. Here the CDR3 DNA reads TGTGCCACCAGCGGGAGGGGTTTCGGAGGCACTGAAGCTTTCTTT. Protein: CATSGRGFGGTEAFF. The chain is built from TRBV15 and TRBJ1-1; maybe TRBD1 (5 bases). The CDR3 length is 15 residues. The V and J ends lost 5 bases and 4 bases respectively, with 17 bases between them. CDR1 and CDR2 from the germline V gene are LNHNV and YYDKDF (reference sequence). The full variable domain, rest sourced from reference TRBV15 and TRBJ1-1, is DAMVIQNPRYQVTQFGKPVTLSCSQTLNHNVMYWYQQKSSQAPKLLFHYYDKDFNNEADTPDNFQSRRPNTSFCFLDIRSPGLGDTAMYLCATSGRGFGGTEAFFGQGTRLTVV.

The gene calls are TRBV20-1 and TRBJ1-4; D call uncertain. Per the germline V gene, CDR1 is DFQATT and CDR2 is SNEGSKA (reference sequence). V dropped 1 base and J dropped 4 bases, with 10 bases sitting between them. The CDR3 spans 14 residues. The CDR3 is CSARAVQLNEKLFF. In nucleotides, the CDR3 is TGCAGTGCTAGAGCGGTACAGCTTAATGAAAAACTGTTTTTT.

This clonotype has more than one count but fewer than ten. This chain links TRBV5-4 with TRBJ2-5, with D maybe TRBD2 (6 bases). Germline V CDR1 and CDR2: SGHNT, YYREEE (reference sequence). V gave up 0 bases and J gave up 5 bases, with 32 bases separating them. CDR3 size: 21 residues. Here the CDR3 DNA reads TGTGCCAGCAGCTTGGACGATGGCGTAGTATTGCGGGGTCGCGGCCGGGAGACCCAGTACTTC. It encodes CASSLDDGVVLRGRGRETQYF.

This clonotype was seen a few times. The V call is TRBV29-1, the J call TRBJ2-7; D remains ambiguous. This CDR3 is 10 amino acids long. Germline CDR1 and CDR2: SQVTM and ANQGSEA. V lost 2 bases and J 6 bases, leaving 5 bases between the germline ends. The CDR3 DNA follows: TGCAGCGTTGAAAATAGCGAGCAGTACTTC. Protein sequence: CSVENSEQYF.

There are a few counts of this clonotype. The J gene is TRBJ1-1, the V gene TRBV6-1; perhaps TRBD1 as D (5 bases). V lost 2 bases, J lost 1 base, and 11 bases lay in between. The CDR3 has 15 amino acids. The germline V gene encodes CDR1 MNHNS and CDR2 SASEGT. The CDR3 reads CASSENLGPNTEAFF. DNA for the CDR3: TGTGCCAGCAGTGAAAATCTGGGACCGAACACTGAAGCTTTCTTT.

The genes are TRBV5-1 and TRBJ1-5, with TRBD1 as a possible D gene (6 bases). V gave up 7 bases and J gave up 4 bases, with 15 bases separating them. Germline V gives CDR1 SGHRS, CDR2 YFSETQ. CDR3 size: 14 residues. The CDR3 coding sequence is TGCGCCAGCCTTTGTACGGGGGCGAATCAGCCCCAGCATTTT. Its translation: CASLCTGANQPQHF.

This clonotype was recorded a few times. This chain connects TRBV6-5 to TRBJ2-3; tentative D call: TRBD2 (5 bases). Germline CDR1 and CDR2: MNHEY and SVGAGI. Trimming pared 2 bases from V and 6 bases from J, leaving 12 bases between. This CDR3 is 14 amino acids long. CDR3 residues: CASSYLTGKDTQYF. DNA of the CDR3: TGTGCCAGCAGTTACCTTACGGGGAAGGATACGCAGTATTTT.

The chain combines TRBV5-1 with TRBJ2-1; a possible D gene is TRBD2 (7 bases). V was cut by 8 bases and J by 8 bases, with 11 bases left in between. The germline CDR1 and CDR2 sequences are SGHRS and YFSETQ. This CDR3 is built from 11 residues. The CDR3 sequence is CASGGADEQFF. CDR3 coding DNA: TGCGCCAGTGGGGGGGCGGATGAGCAGTTCTTC.

By share, this clonotype ranks as medium-sized. The chain employs TRBV7-9 and TRBJ2-7, with D uncertain. This CDR3 region has 11 residues. Looked up from germline, CDR1 is SEHNR and CDR2 is FQNEAQ (reference sequence). The V gene lost 8 bases and the J gene lost 0 bases, with 5 bases spanning the gap. CDR3 bases: TGTGCCAGCGAGAGCTCCTACGAGCAGTACTTC. It translates to CASESSYEQYF.

This clonotype was counted at least ten times. The chain links TRBV12-3 or TRBV12-4 to TRBJ2-3, with D unclear. V lost 9 bases to trimming and J lost 6 bases, with 10 bases between them. The CDR3 length is 11 residues. Here the CDR3 DNA reads TGTGCCAGTTGGGTAAGGGATACGCAGTATTTT. It yields the protein CASWVRDTQYF.